This TCR beta chain was profiled in a study of shared clonotypes between healthy human individuals. Overall study findings and caveats: In having few donors, the study represented limited genetic and exposure-history diversity. Naive subsets, compared against memory subsets, generally had larger estimated richness values.

The CDR3 runs 15 residues. With V trimmed by 2 bases and J by 3 bases, 3 bases remained unmatched. Per germline, CDR1 MDHEN and CDR2 SYDVKM. Deep-level settings were used for running the assay. Sequencing was performed with immunoSEQ multiplex PCR; in TCRdb, only in-frame clones are kept and a portion is missing. The sample lists around 690,000 clones, less than 95% occurring once. Note on this clone: Antigen unknown.

Together with CD45RO+ cells, CCR7-negative CD45RA+ TemRA cells were included in CD8 memory. The rearrangement joins TRBV28 to TRBJ2-7, with 11 bases matching TRBD2. This TCR came from a man aged 18 to 29 in good health. Some clones in this sample may be carry-over from other donors' samples. Sequenced sample: memory CD8+ T cells from PBMCs. The subset is: CD45RO+ cells pooled with CCR7-negative TemRA cells. DNA of the CDR3: TGTGCCAGCAGTTTACCGGGACTAGCGGTCTACGAGCAGTACTTC. As protein: CASSLPGLAVYEQYF.